This T cell receptor beta chain was captured by sequencing in a study of blood T cells in healthy people across ages. Notes on the study in general: Estimates of diversity drawn from one million T cells were considered underestimates. The lack of PBMC sorting stopped any conclusive naive versus antigen-experienced comparison.

The authors ran a second PCR of about 6 to 11 cycles using a sample-barcoded 5' primer and a J-beta primer mix. A template-switch adaptor containing 12 random nucleotides labeled each cDNA molecule. TCRdb re-derived calls from the 5' RACE reads in MiXCR, one entry per CDR3 protein. This table has hundreds of thousands of distinct CDR3 sequences, roughly 64% appearing once. A note on this clonotype: Its antigen is currently unknown.

Roughly 9.2 milliliters was the volume of peripheral blood drawn from each donor. Losses at the gene ends were 6 bases for V and 7 bases for J; bases not matched to a gene: 7. Germline assignment: CDR1 LGHDT and CDR2 YNNKEL (reference sequence). CDR3 length: 14 amino acids. The specimen sequenced was blood. The chain has TRBV3-1 and TRBJ2-3, with 10 positions matching TRBD2. This clonotype originated in a man under 40 in good health. In nucleotides, the CDR3 is TGTGCCAGCAGTAAAGCGGGGGGGCCAAATACGCAGTATTTT. Translated, it gives CASSKAGGPNTQYF.